Below, 15 T cell receptor beta chains from the same sample are listed, as sequenced in a study of blood T cell repertoires in COVID-19. Clones were read by immunoSEQ multiplex PCR, and TCRdb kept only the in-frame ones, dropping some. The sample lists 250,000 or so clones, roughly 90% seen once, with 2.7% in the top ten. Sample: peripheral blood. All receptors derive from a woman aged 55 to 70 with acute or convalescent COVID-19.

The V call is TRBV10-1, the J call TRBJ2-1, with TRBD2 as a possible D gene (5 bases). Trimming stripped 10 bases from V and 15 bases from J, with 19 bases between. CDR1 WNHNN and CDR2 SYGVQD come from the germline V gene (reference sequence). This CDR3 is 11 amino acids long. The CDR3 is CATSPGIGMFF. Here the CDR3 DNA reads TGCGCCACCTCTCCGGGGATCGGGATGTTCTTC.

The chain recombines TRBV19 with TRBJ1-4, with 9 bases identical to TRBD1. The CDR3 covers 15 residues. Trimming at V came to 7 bases and at J to 7 bases, leaving 10 bases not matched to a gene. Germline CDR1 and CDR2: LNHDA and SQIVND (reference sequence). Here the CDR3 reads CASIPSQGASEKLFF. CDR3 nucleotides: TGTGCCAGTATCCCCTCACAGGGGGCAAGTGAAAAACTGTTTTTT.

The chain joins TRBV15 to TRBJ1-5; the D gene is possibly TRBD1 (5 bases). The CDR3 extends over 14 amino acids. CDR1 LNHNV and CDR2 YYDKDF come from the germline V gene (reference sequence). V lost 1 base, J lost 5 bases, and 9 bases lay in between. Here the CDR3 reads CATSRAGGDQPQHF. The CDR3, as DNA: TGTGCCACCAGCAGAGCCGGGGGAGATCAGCCCCAGCATTTT. The variable domain in full, with the rest retrieved from reference TRBV15 and TRBJ1-5, is DAMVIQNPRYQVTQFGKPVTLSCSQTLNHNVMYWYQQKSSQAPKLLFHYYDKDFNNEADTPDNFQSRRPNTSFCFLDIRSPGLGDTAMYLCATSRAGGDQPQHFGDGTRLSIL.

The CDR3 region has the DNA TGTGCCACCAGTGTGAGACAGGGATATGGCTACACCTTC. Amino acids: CATSVRQGYGYTF. V and J are TRBV24-1 and TRBJ1-2; 7 positions match TRBD1. CDR1 is KGHDR, CDR2 SFDVKD, per germline. The CDR3 contains 13 residues. V trimming: 5 bases; J trimming: 5 bases; junction bases outside the gene matches: 4.

V and J are TRBV29-1 and TRBJ1-4; D is undetermined. Germline values: CDR1 SQVTM, CDR2 ANQGSEA. The CDR3 length is 13 residues. V was pared by 7 bases and J by 4 bases, with 13 bases between. The CDR3 sequence is CSGLLPFNEKLFF. The CDR3 DNA sequence: TGCAGCGGATTACTACCCTTTAATGAAAAACTGTTTTTT.

This rearrangement joins TRBV5-1 to TRBJ2-7; maybe TRBD1 (6 bases). Trimming left V 4 bases short and J 0 bases short, with 14 bases between. The CDR3 is made up of 15 amino acids. Germline lookup yields CDR1 SGHRS and CDR2 YFSETQ. The DNA for the CDR3 is TGCGCCAGCAGCGAAGGACAGCTCGACTCCTACGAGCAGTACTTC. Its protein product is CASSEGQLDSYEQYF.

The chain couples TRBV7-2 to TRBJ2-5; a possible D gene is TRBD2 (6 bases). Germline V lookup: CDR1 SGHTA, CDR2 FQGNSA. The V gene lost 5 bases and the J gene lost 5 bases, with 12 bases spanning the gap. The CDR3 contains 13 residues. CDR3 bases: TGTGCCAGCAGCCAACTAGCAGGGGAGACCCAGTACTTC. This translates into CASSQLAGETQYF.

This clone was counted once. The chain is built from TRBV6-1 and TRBJ1-3; weak D call: TRBD1 (6 bases). V was clipped by 3 bases and J by 2 bases, with 14 bases between them. The CDR3 has 16 amino acids. Germline values: CDR1 MNHNS, CDR2 SASEGT. The CDR3 bases are TGTGCCAGCAGTGAGATTAGGGGACACACTGGAAACACCATATATTTT. It is translated as CASSEIRGHTGNTIYF.

On this clone: Other DNA sequences of this sample code for an identical CDR3. This chain connects TRBV30 to TRBJ1-2, with unresolved D. The CDR3 is made up of 11 amino acids. CDR1 is GTSNPN and CDR2 is SVGIG in the germline V gene (reference sequence). Trimming pared 2 bases from V and 2 bases from J, leaving 3 bases between. This CDR3 is CAWSLNYGYTF. CDR3 coding DNA: TGTGCCTGGAGTCTAAACTATGGCTACACCTTC.

The chain combines TRBV6-5 with TRBJ2-6, with D possibly TRBD1 on 5 matching bases. Germline-derived CDR1 and CDR2 are MNHEY and SVGAGI. V gave up 6 bases and J gave up 2 bases, with 11 bases separating them. There are 15 residues in the CDR3. CDR3 DNA sequence: TGTGCCAGCAGCCCCCGACAGCCTGGGGCCAACGTCCTGACTTTC. This codes for CASSPRQPGANVLTF.

This chain uses TRBV11-3 with TRBJ2-1, with TRBD2 matching over 8 bases. V shed 1 base and J 6 bases; nucleotides not matched to a gene: 5. The length of the CDR3 is 15 residues. Germline-derived CDR1 and CDR2 are SGHNT and YENEEA. CDR3 nucleotide sequence: TGTGCCAGCAGCTTAGGAGGACTAGCAGTCAATGAGCAGTTCTTC. Amino acids: CASSLGGLAVNEQFF.

This clone was seen once. The chain joins TRBV12-3 or TRBV12-4 to TRBJ1-3; unclear D gene. The CDR3 is 13 amino acids. Trimming took off 7 bases at V and 2 bases at J, with 9 bases between the two ends. CDR3 nucleotide sequence: TGTGCCAGCACCCCCCGGGCTGGAAACACCATATATTTT. This translates into CASTPRAGNTIYF.

This clone was counted between two and nine times. In DNA form, the CDR3 reads TGTGCCAGCAGCCTGGTACAATTAACCGGGGAGCTGTTTTTT. Translation gives CASSLVQLTGELFF. The chain is built from TRBV7-8 and TRBJ2-2; D not resolved. V was shortened by 5 bases and J by 5 bases, with 12 bases between the two germline ends. The germline gives CDR1 SGHVS, CDR2 FQNEAQ. The CDR3 is 14 amino acids.

The chain couples TRBV6-4 to TRBJ1-2, with 7 bases lining up with TRBD1. This CDR3 contains 14 residues. The junction had 3 bases not matched to a gene; V was cut back by 1 base and J by 4 bases. The germline CDR1 and CDR2 sequences are MRHNA and SNTAGT. The CDR3 reads CASSDYAGGYGYTF. The CDR3 DNA sequence: TGTGCCAGCAGTGACTATGCAGGGGGCTATGGCTACACCTTC.

This clone occurred once. The chain uses TRBV19 and TRBJ1-6; TRBD1 might be the D (5 bases). The CDR3 is 14 amino acids. Trimming cost V 5 bases and J 3 bases, with 8 bases left between them. Germline-derived CDR1 and CDR2 are LNHDA and SQIVND (reference sequence). The CDR3 nucleotides read TGTGCCAGTAGTGGTCAGGGCTATAATTCACCCCTCCACTTT. This gives the protein CASSGQGYNSPLHF.